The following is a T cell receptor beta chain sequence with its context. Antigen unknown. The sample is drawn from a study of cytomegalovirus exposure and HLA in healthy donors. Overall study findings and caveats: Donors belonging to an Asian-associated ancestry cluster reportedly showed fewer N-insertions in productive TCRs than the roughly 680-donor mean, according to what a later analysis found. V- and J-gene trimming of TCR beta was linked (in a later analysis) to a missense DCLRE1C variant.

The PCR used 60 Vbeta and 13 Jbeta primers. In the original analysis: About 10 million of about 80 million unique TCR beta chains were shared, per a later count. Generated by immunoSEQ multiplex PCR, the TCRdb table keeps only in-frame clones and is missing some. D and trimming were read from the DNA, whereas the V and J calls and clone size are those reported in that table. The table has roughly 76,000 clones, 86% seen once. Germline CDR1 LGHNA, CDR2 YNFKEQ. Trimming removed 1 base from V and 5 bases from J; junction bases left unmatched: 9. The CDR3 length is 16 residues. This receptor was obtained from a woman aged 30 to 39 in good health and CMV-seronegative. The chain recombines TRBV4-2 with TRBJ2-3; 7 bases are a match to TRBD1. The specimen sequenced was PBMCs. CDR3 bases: TGTGCCAGCAGCCAAGTCGCAGGGGGTAGTGGAGATACGCAGTATTTT. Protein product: CASSQVAGGSGDTQYF.